This TCR beta chain was recovered during a study of blood T cell repertoires in COVID-19. Turning to the study itself: The United States, Italy and Spain were the sources of the acute and convalescent COVID-19 samples. Sample material is recorded as cDNA or gDNA derived from T cells, B-cell-depleted T cells, or PBMCs.

The protocol was immunoSEQ multiplex PCR, while the TCRdb copy is restricted to in-frame clones and leaves out a portion. The data hold about 59,000 clones, with 60% to 80% observed a single time. This clonotype was sampled from a man aged 60 to 69 with acute or convalescent COVID-19. The sample taken for sequencing was peripheral blood.

This chain's CDR3 is CSDAPGQGSKGYTF. In DNA, the CDR3 is TGCAGCGACGCTCCGGGACAGGGTAGTAAAGGCTACACCTTC. This chain links TRBV29-1 with TRBJ1-2; 9 nucleotides line up with TRBD1. Losses at the gene ends were 7 bases for V and 8 bases for J; bases not matched to a gene: 14. Germline assignment: CDR1 SQVTM and CDR2 ANQGSEA. CDR3 length equals 14 residues. Full variable domain (missing parts from reference TRBV29-1 and TRBJ1-2): SAVISQKPSRDICQRGTSLTIQCQVDSQVTMMFWYRQQPGQSLTLIATANQGSEATYESGFVIDKFPISRPNLTFSTLTVSNMSPEDSSIYLCSDAPGQGSKGYTFGSGTRLTVV.